This entry describes one TCR beta chain. Its specificity is not known. This entry comes from a study of identical twins. Study outcomes and limitations: Out-of-frame alpha sequences that twins shared showed excess low generation probability.

TCRdb re-called the 5' RACE reads with MiXCR, one entry per CDR3 protein. The table includes 1.5 million to 2 million distinct CDR3 sequences, about 31% detected once. The V gene's germline CDR1 is MDHEN and CDR2 SYDVKM. CDR3 length equals 13 residues. Trimming took off 5 bases at V and 1 base at J, with 8 bases between the two ends. This clonotype was sampled from a newborn girl in good health. Sequenced input: cord blood. The V call is TRBV28, the J call TRBJ1-1; D might be TRBD1 (5 bases). The chain's CDR3 is CASSRTTNTEAFF. The CDR3 DNA reads as TGTGCCAGCAGTAGGACAACGAACACTGAAGCTTTCTTT. The full variable domain, its missing parts supplied by reference TRBV28 and TRBJ1-1, is DVKVTQSSRYLVKRTGEKVFLECVQDMDHENMFWYRQDPGLGLRLIYFSYDVKMKEKGDIPEGYSVSREKKERFSLILESASTNQTSMYLCASSRTTNTEAFFGQGTRLTVV.